The source of this T cell receptor beta chain is a study of blood T cell repertoires in COVID-19. Study as a whole: The cDNA or gDNA used as material had been derived from T cells, B-cell-depleted T cells, or PBMCs.

Measured with immunoSEQ multiplex PCR; TCRdb has only the in-frame clones, and not every one. The data contain some 330,000 clones, approximately 84% of them singletons. The clonotype originates from a man aged 25-45 years who had recovered from COVID-19. The sequencing input was PBMCs or T cells enriched from blood (not recorded which).

DNA for the CDR3: TGTGCCAGCAGCGGATGGGACAGACATAACTATGGCTACACCTTC. It encodes CASSGWDRHNYGYTF. The rearrangement links TRBV11-2 to TRBJ1-2; 7 nucleotides agree with TRBD1. The CDR3 sequence is 15 residues long. The J segment lost 1 base and the V segment lost 5 bases, leaving 7 bases of the junction unmatched. Germline assignment: CDR1 SGHAT and CDR2 FQNNGV.